The 15 T cell receptor beta chains presented below share a single source sample, sequenced in a study of T cell clones after liver transplantation. Produced via immunoSEQ multiplex PCR; TCRdb's table is partial and in-frame only. This repertoire shows roughly 57,000 clones, 65% to 75% found once; its top ten account for approximately 15%. The sample was CD4+ T cells from blood, taken before liver transplant. The receptors were sampled from a human donor who received a liver transplant.

This chain links TRBV9 with TRBJ2-5, with 7 bases that match TRBD2. Germline assignment: CDR1 SGDLS and CDR2 YYNGEE. V gave up 7 bases and J gave up 0 bases; unmatched junction bases: 9. The CDR3 totals 15 residues. DNA of the CDR3: TGTGCCAGCTCCCCGGGGCGGGGGAACCAAGAGACCCAGTACTTC. Protein: CASSPGRGNQETQYF. The full variable domain, rest sourced from reference TRBV9 and TRBJ2-5, is DSGVTQTPKHLITATGQRVTLRCSPRSGDLSVYWYQQSLDQGLQFLIQYYNGEERAKGNILERFSAQQFPDLHSELNLSSLELGDSALYFCASSPGRGNQETQYFGPGTRLLVL.

CDR3 sequence: CASSSPPGEQYF. CDR3 bases: TGTGCCAGCAGTTCCCCCCCAGGCGAGCAGTACTTC. This chain connects TRBV27 to TRBJ2-7; D unresolved. CDR3 length: 12 amino acids. Germline CDR1 reads MNHEY; CDR2 reads SMNVEV (reference sequence). V gave up 4 bases and J gave up 6 bases, with 10 bases separating them.

The rearrangement uses TRBV5-6 and TRBJ2-7; 8 bases are shared with TRBD1. With 2 bases clipped from V and 2 bases from J, the junction kept 12 bases outside the gene matches. This CDR3 contains 17 residues. Germline V gene sequence: CDR1 SGHDT, CDR2 YYEEEE. CDR3 in DNA: TGTGCCAGCAGCTTCCGACAGGGGACAAGGTCCCCCTACGAGCAGTACTTC. This gives the protein CASSFRQGTRSPYEQYF.

J is TRBJ1-6 and V is TRBV19; 8 bases align to TRBD1. CDR3 length: 15 amino acids. The trim removed 3 bases at V and 9 bases at J, leaving 7 bases unmatched. Germline V gene data show CDR1 as LNHDA and CDR2 as SQIVND (reference sequence). The CDR3 is CASSIRGLDGSPLHF. As DNA, the CDR3 is TGTGCCAGTAGTATCAGGGGGCTTGACGGTTCACCCCTCCACTTT.

This clone was recorded once. The genes are TRBV7-9 and TRBJ1-6, with a tentative D call TRBD1 (5 bases). Germline lookup yields CDR1 SEHNR and CDR2 FQNEAQ (reference sequence). The V end was cut by 1 base, the J end by 14 bases, with 18 bases between. The CDR3 is 15 residues long. Written as DNA, the CDR3 is TGTGCCAGCAGCTTAGAACGTGGAGGGGTTTTGGCCCTCCACTTT. Translation: CASSLERGGVLALHF.

CDR3: CASSRDTNTGELFF. The DNA of the CDR3 is TGTGCCAGCAGCAGGGACACGAACACCGGGGAGCTGTTTTTT. This sequence joins TRBV5-4 and TRBJ2-2, with TRBD1 as a possible D gene (6 bases). Germline loops: CDR1 SGHNT, CDR2 YYREEE (reference sequence). With 4 bases removed from V and 0 bases from J, the gap between germline ends came to 7 bases. This CDR3 is 14 amino acids long.

The chain carries TRBV28 and TRBJ1-6, with 7 bases aligning to TRBD1. The CDR3 covers 16 residues. V lost 6 bases and J lost 0; bases outside the gene matches: 5. Germline CDR1 MDHEN, CDR2 SYDVKM. The CDR3 bases are TGTGCCAGCAGCGGATGGGACAGCTCCTATAATTCACCCCTCCACTTT. It yields the protein CASSGWDSSYNSPLHF.

Written as DNA, the CDR3 is TGTGCCTGGAGTGGTCGGGGACAAACCCAGCATTTT. Translating gives CAWSGRGQTQHF. The chain couples TRBV30 to TRBJ1-5, with D possibly being TRBD1 (6 bases). Trimming stripped 1 base from V and 11 bases from J, with 12 bases between. There are 12 residues in the CDR3. Germline CDR1 and CDR2: GTSNPN and SVGIG (reference sequence).

The chain links TRBV30 to TRBJ1-3; 10 positions agree with TRBD1. The V segment lost 2 bases and the J segment 0 bases; nucleotides outside the gene matches: 19. CDR3 length equals 21 residues. CDR1 is GTSNPN and CDR2 is SVGIG in the germline V gene (reference sequence). CDR3 residues: CAWSPRPGQGKRPSSGNTIYF. In DNA, the CDR3 is TGTGCCTGGAGTCCCCGCCCGGGACAGGGGAAAAGGCCGAGCTCTGGAAACACCATATATTTT.

The chain is built from TRBV2 and TRBJ2-7, with TRBD1 matching over 8 bases. From germline, CDR1 is SNHLY and CDR2 FYNNEI. This CDR3 spans 13 amino acids. V gave up 8 bases and J gave up 4 bases; unmatched junction bases: 7. The CDR3 nucleotides are TGTGCCAGCTCGCAGGGGGCGAGGTACGAGCAGTACTTC. Translating it yields CASSQGARYEQYF.

The gene calls are TRBV30 and TRBJ2-7; 8 bases match TRBD1. Germline CDR1 and CDR2: GTSNPN and SVGIG (reference sequence). J lost 6 bases, V lost 3 bases, and 4 bases had no gene match. This CDR3 has 12 residues. The CDR3 protein is CAWRDRVAEQYF. Written as DNA, the CDR3 is TGTGCCTGGAGGGACAGGGTGGCCGAGCAGTACTTC.

The J gene is TRBJ1-2, the V gene TRBV4-1; TRBD1 is a possible D gene (5 bases). The CDR3 consists of 13 residues. Per the germline V gene, CDR1 is MGHRA and CDR2 is YSYEKL. V lost 3 bases to trimming and J lost 3 bases, with 8 bases between them. CDR3 in amino acids: CASSQGLDYGYTF. The CDR3 DNA reads TGCGCCAGCAGCCAGGGACTGGACTATGGCTACACCTTC.

Here the CDR3 reads CASSLGTVNSPLHF. CDR3 bases: TGTGCCAGCAGTCTTGGGACAGTTAATTCACCCCTCCACTTT. The genes are TRBV6-6 and TRBJ1-6; 7 nucleotides line up with TRBD1. This CDR3 is 14 amino acids long. After removal of 5 bases from V and 6 bases from J, the junction contained 4 bases not matched to a gene. Germline V CDR1 and CDR2: MNHNY, SVGAGI (reference sequence).

In its sample, this clone was seen a few times. The gene calls are TRBV7-2 and TRBJ2-6; TRBD1 matches at 10 bases. The CDR3 sequence is 18 residues long. From germline, CDR1 is SGHTA and CDR2 FQGNSA. V gave up 1 base and J gave up 2 bases; unmatched junction bases: 5. The CDR3 region is CASSLVGGQGAGANVLTF. The CDR3, as DNA: TGTGCCAGCAGCTTAGTCGGTGGACAGGGGGCTGGGGCCAACGTCCTGACTTTC.

V usage is TRBV27 and J usage is TRBJ1-1, with TRBD1 identical over 7 bases. V was clipped by 6 bases and J by 1 base; unmatched bases: 11. Germline V CDR1 and CDR2: MNHEY, SMNVEV (reference sequence). The CDR3 contains 16 residues. The CDR3 coding sequence is TGTGCCAGCAGGCCTCACTCGACAGGGCAGAACACTGAAGCTTTCTTT. This gives the protein CASRPHSTGQNTEAFF.